This TCR beta chain was profiled in a study of siplizumab effects on memory and regulatory T cells. Study-level results: Naive T cells looked more diverse than memory cells, and they looked like major contributors to the alloresponse.

In its sample, this clone was seen once. Its antigen is not identified. The CDR3 totals 13 residues. V lost 8 bases and J lost 8, with 18 bases in between. Germline-derived CDR1 and CDR2 are GTSNPN and SVGIG (reference sequence). Method: immunoSEQ multiplex PCR; TCRdb's copy keeps in-frame clones and lacks some. The sample records roughly 56,000 clones, around 97% being singletons. This clonotype was sampled from a human donor in good health. The V gene is TRBV30, the J gene TRBJ1-4; TRBD1 might be the D (6 bases). The material sequenced was naive CD8+ T cells sorted from blood. CDR3 sequence (DNA): TGTGCCGGAGCAGGGGCTCCAAACGAAAAACTGTTTTTT. This translates into CAGAGAPNEKLFF.